The 29 T cell receptor beta chains reported below all come from one sample, sequenced in a study of cytomegalovirus exposure and HLA in healthy donors. The PCR employed 60 Vbeta primers together with 13 Jbeta primers. Profiled with immunoSEQ multiplex PCR; TCRdb holds only in-frame clones, not every one. The data show 120,000 to 150,000 clones, over 75% seen once. Sample: PBMCs. Source of these receptors: a woman in her forties in good health and CMV-seronegative.

CDR3: CASSYGRIGFEQYF. The CDR3 DNA reads TGTGCCAGCAGTTACGGCCGGATCGGGTTCGAGCAGTACTTC. The chain has TRBV6-5 and TRBJ2-7, with D unresolved. V lost 2 bases and J lost 6, with 14 bases in between. The CDR3 contains 14 residues. The germline V gene encodes CDR1 MNHEY and CDR2 SVGAGI.

The rearrangement joins TRBV7-2 to TRBJ1-5, with 7 bases identical to TRBD1. The trim removed 1 base at V and 7 bases at J, leaving 4 bases unmatched. The CDR3 is 14 amino acids. From germline, CDR1 is SGHTA and CDR2 FQGNSA. The CDR3 reads CASSLGQGGQPQHF. The DNA of the CDR3 is TGTGCCAGCAGCTTAGGACAGGGCGGACAGCCCCAGCATTTT.

In its sample, this clone was seen a few times. The V and J genes are TRBV4-1 and TRBJ2-7, with D possibly being TRBD1 (6 bases). The length of the CDR3 is 12 residues. Trimming shortened V by 1 base and J by 7 bases, and 8 bases separated the two germline ends. CDR1 and CDR2 from the germline V gene are MGHRA and YSYEKL. The DNA of the CDR3 is TGCGCCAGCAGCCAAGCAAGGGGGGAGCAGTACTTC. Its protein is CASSQARGEQYF.

The chain recombines TRBV2 with TRBJ2-6, with D possibly being TRBD2 (5 bases). Germline values: CDR1 SNHLY, CDR2 FYNNEI. CDR3 length: 14 amino acids. With 4 bases removed from V and 2 bases from J, the gap between germline ends came to 6 bases. The CDR3 here is CASSGRTGANVLTF. The CDR3, as DNA: TGTGCCAGCAGTGGGAGGACTGGGGCCAACGTCCTGACTTTC.

The chain has TRBV5-6 and TRBJ1-2; TRBD1 matches at 9 bases. V was clipped by 2 bases and J by 7 bases; unmatched bases: 3. The CDR3 runs 13 residues. CDR1 SGHDT and CDR2 YYEEEE come from the germline V gene. The CDR3 bases are TGTGCCAGCAGCTTCACAGGGGGCAGTGGCTACACCTTC. Its protein is CASSFTGGSGYTF.

This clone was seen a single time. The gene calls are TRBV7-2 and TRBJ1-1; 7 bases agree with TRBD1. Per germline, CDR1 SGHTA and CDR2 FQGNSA. V dropped 2 bases and J dropped 6; count of bases not matched to a gene: 6. The CDR3 totals 14 residues. The CDR3 sequence: CASSLQGGGSEAFF. DNA of the CDR3: TGTGCCAGCAGCTTACAGGGGGGCGGCTCTGAAGCTTTCTTT.

The V gene is TRBV7-9, the J gene TRBJ2-7; 12 bases agree with TRBD1. This CDR3 is 15 amino acids long. CDR1 and CDR2 from the germline V gene are SEHNR and FQNEAQ (reference sequence). The J segment lost 4 bases and the V segment lost 5 bases, leaving 6 bases of the junction unmatched. Here the CDR3 reads CASSRGQGAKYEQYF. The CDR3 region has the DNA TGTGCCAGCAGCCGGGGACAGGGGGCCAAGTACGAGCAGTACTTC.

This rearrangement joins TRBV9 to TRBJ1-3; no reliable D call. The CDR3 contains 14 residues. Germline CDR1 SGDLS, CDR2 YYNGEE. The ends were cut back, 1 base at V and 0 bases at J, with 5 bases in the middle. CDR3 DNA: TGTGCCAGCAGCGTACAGGCCTCTGGAAACACCATATATTTT. Amino acids: CASSVQASGNTIYF.

The V gene is TRBV7-3, the J gene TRBJ2-3, with unresolved D. The CDR3 runs 12 residues. The germline CDR1 and CDR2 sequences are SGHTA and FQGTGA. The germline V and J ends were trimmed by 5 bases and 6 bases, with 9 bases remaining between them. CDR3: CASSHPGDTQYF. CDR3 coding DNA: TGTGCCAGCAGCCACCCCGGGGATACGCAGTATTTT.

This sequence joins TRBV5-1 and TRBJ2-5, with D perhaps matching TRBD1 (5 bases). Germline loops: CDR1 SGHRS, CDR2 YFSETQ. This CDR3 contains 15 residues. V was pared by 0 bases and J by 4 bases, with 13 bases between. CDR3 loop: CASSLGGTRGETQYF. The CDR3 nucleotides are TGCGCCAGCAGCTTGGGGGGCACCAGAGGAGAGACCCAGTACTTC.

The CDR3 region is CASSPGQGFHEQYF. As DNA, the CDR3 is TGTGCCAGCAGCCCGGGACAGGGGTTCCACGAGCAGTACTTC. The V and J genes are TRBV11-3 and TRBJ2-7, with 10 nucleotides matching TRBD1. Trimming cost V 5 bases and J 5 bases; bases outside gene matches: 6. Germline CDR1 and CDR2: SGHNT and YENEEA. CDR3 length: 14 residues.

The V and J genes are TRBV7-9 and TRBJ2-3, with D unclear. CDR1 SEHNR and CDR2 FQNEAQ come from the germline V gene (reference sequence). This CDR3 is built from 12 residues. V was pared by 5 bases and J by 14 bases, with 17 bases between. CDR3 amino acids: CASSAGPLSGYF. The CDR3, as DNA: TGTGCCAGCAGCGCTGGGCCCCTTTCTGGGTATTTT.

This chain joins TRBV11-1 and TRBJ2-5; D gene uncertain. V dropped 2 bases and J dropped 1 base, with 5 bases sitting between them. The CDR3 has 13 amino acids. Germline V lookup: CDR1 SGHAT, CDR2 FQDESV (reference sequence). The CDR3 DNA follows: TGTGCCAGCAGCTTACGTATCCAAGAGACCCAGTACTTC. Translation gives CASSLRIQETQYF.

The V and J genes are TRBV13 and TRBJ2-1, with TRBD2 identical over 8 bases. The V segment lost 2 bases and the J segment 3 bases; nucleotides outside the gene matches: 6. Germline CDR1 reads PRHDT; CDR2 reads FYEKMQ (reference sequence). This CDR3 spans 16 amino acids. The CDR3 reads CASSLPGLAGYNEQFF. CDR3 bases: TGTGCCAGCAGCTTACCAGGGCTAGCGGGCTACAATGAGCAGTTCTTC.

The rearrangement links TRBV6-5 to TRBJ2-7, with 9 bases aligning to TRBD2. The CDR3 sequence is 15 residues long. Germline loops: CDR1 MNHEY, CDR2 SVGAGI. The J segment lost 7 bases and the V segment lost 5 bases, leaving 12 bases of the junction unmatched. DNA for the CDR3: TGTGCCAGCAGTCCCCGTGCTAGCGGGATGTTTGAGCAGTACTTC. This encodes CASSPRASGMFEQYF.

This clone has a handful of counts. The chain links TRBV11-2 to TRBJ1-3; possible D gene TRBD1, 6 bases. CDR3 length equals 15 residues. V lost 0 bases and J lost 2, with 8 bases in between. Germline V gene sequence: CDR1 SGHAT, CDR2 FQNNGV. CDR3 DNA: TGTGCCAGCAGCTTAGACAGGGGCCCTGGAAACACCATATATTTT. Amino acid sequence: CASSLDRGPGNTIYF.

V gene TRBV19 combines with J gene TRBJ2-1, with 11 positions matching TRBD2. The V gene end was trimmed by 6 bases and the J gene end by 9 bases; junction bases not matched to a gene: 7. CDR1 and CDR2 (germline): LNHDA, SQIVND (reference sequence). The CDR3 sequence is 14 residues long. DNA of the CDR3: TGTGCCAGTAGGAGACTAGCGGGATCCGCTGAGCAGTTCTTC. Protein sequence: CASRRLAGSAEQFF. The full variable domain, rest sourced from reference TRBV19 and TRBJ2-1, is DGGITQSPKYLFRKEGQNVTLSCEQNLNHDAMYWYRQDPGQGLRLIYYSQIVNDFQKGDIAEGYSVSREKKESFPLTVTSAQKNPTAFYLCASRRLAGSAEQFFGPGTRLTVL.

V gene TRBV30 combines with J gene TRBJ1-2; no clear D gene. This CDR3 has 12 amino acids. Trimming removed 4 bases at V and 2 bases at J, with 8 bases between. Germline V gives CDR1 GTSNPN, CDR2 SVGIG (reference sequence). The CDR3 DNA sequence: TGTGCCTGGACCCAGAGGAACTATGGCTACACCTTC. Amino acid sequence: CAWTQRNYGYTF.

This CDR3 is CASSEQGTGNTIYF. In nucleotides, the CDR3 is TGTGCCAGCAGTGAACAGGGTACTGGAAACACCATATATTTT. This chain links TRBV6-5 with TRBJ1-3, with D possibly matching TRBD1 (6 bases). Germline V gene data show CDR1 as MNHEY and CDR2 as SVGAGI. The CDR3 consists of 14 residues. Trimming shortened V by 5 bases and J by 2 bases, and 10 bases separated the two germline ends.

This chain uses TRBV19 with TRBJ2-2; 7 nucleotides line up with TRBD2. The junction had 21 bases not matched to a gene; V was cut back by 8 bases and J by 6 bases. Germline V gene lookup returns CDR1 LNHDA and CDR2 SQIVND (reference sequence). The CDR3 is 18 amino acids. The DNA for the CDR3 is TGTGCCAGTTCTGGAGGGGAGGGCGCACAAAAGTTGCCCGGGGAGCTGTTTTTT. Translating gives CASSGGEGAQKLPGELFF.

The J gene is TRBJ2-5, the V gene TRBV5-1, with 7 bases that match TRBD1. Trimming removed 4 bases from V and 5 bases from J; junction bases left unmatched: 14. The CDR3 loop spans 16 amino acids. Germline CDR1 reads SGHRS; CDR2 reads YFSETQ. This chain's CDR3 is CASSHGTAFFIETQYF. The CDR3 bases are TGCGCCAGCAGCCATGGGACAGCCTTTTTCATTGAGACCCAGTACTTC.

The V gene is TRBV27, the J gene TRBJ2-7; 7 bases are a match to TRBD1. The CDR3 is 13 amino acids. The germline gives CDR1 MNHEY, CDR2 SMNVEV (reference sequence). J lost 1 base, V lost 5 bases, and 2 bases had no gene match. CDR3 protein: CASSPGQSYEQYF. Written as DNA, the CDR3 is TGTGCCAGCAGTCCGGGACAGTCCTACGAGCAGTACTTC.

The rearrangement links TRBV7-6 to TRBJ2-1, with 8 bases identical to TRBD2. J gave up 0 bases and V 8 bases, and 15 bases lay outside the gene matches. The CDR3 has 18 amino acids. CDR1 and CDR2 from the germline V gene are SGHVS and FNYEAQ. The CDR3 region is CASGRGASGPTSYNEQFF. In DNA form, the CDR3 reads TGTGCCAGCGGAAGGGGGGCTAGCGGGCCTACCTCCTACAATGAGCAGTTCTTC.

The chain employs TRBV6-1 and TRBJ1-5, with TRBD1 as a possible D gene (6 bases). CDR3 length: 13 residues. V gave up 6 bases and J gave up 5 bases, with 11 bases separating them. Germline lookup yields CDR1 MNHNS and CDR2 SASEGT. In DNA, the CDR3 is TGTGCCAGCAGGCGGGGGGGGCATCAGCCCCAGCATTTT. Amino acids: CASRRGGHQPQHF.

In DNA form, the CDR3 reads TGTGCCATCAGTGAGTCTATCGGCTACACCTTC. Translation gives CAISESIGYTF. The rearrangement uses TRBV10-3 and TRBJ1-2; D gene unclear. The CDR3 has 11 residues. Germline assignment: CDR1 ENHRY and CDR2 SYGVKD. V lost 0 bases and J 8 bases, leaving 4 bases between the germline ends.

The rearrangement joins TRBV25-1 to TRBJ2-7, with TRBD1 matching over 9 bases. J lost 6 bases, V lost 0 bases, and 9 bases had no gene match. This CDR3 is built from 16 residues. Germline V gene data show CDR1 as MGHDK and CDR2 as SYGVNS. The CDR3 bases are TGTGCCAGCAGTGAATATAGGTACAGGGGGCGCCCCGAGCAGTACTTC. Amino acid sequence: CASSEYRYRGRPEQYF.

About this clone: At one of its ends the junction is not consistent with the germline gene, which may arise from a read error. The rearrangement links TRBV7-9 to TRBJ2-5; D ambiguous. Germline V CDR1 and CDR2: SEHNR, FQNEAQ (reference sequence). The CDR3 loop spans 12 amino acids. The CDR3 DNA reads as TGTTCCAGCAGCGCCAGGCAAGAGACCCAGTACTTC. It encodes CSSSARQETQYF. Full variable domain (missing parts from reference TRBV7-9 and TRBJ2-5): DTGVSQNPRHKITKRGQNVTFRCDPISEHNRLYWYRQTLGQGPEFLTYFQNEAQLEKSRLLSDRFSAERPKGSFSTLEIQRTEQGDSAMYLCSSSARQETQYFGPGTRLLVL.

The genes are TRBV4-2 and TRBJ2-1; D unclear. The CDR3 sequence is 13 residues long. CDR1 is LGHNA, CDR2 YNFKEQ, per germline. The V and J ends lost 0 bases and 8 bases respectively, with 8 bases between them. Here the CDR3 reads CASSQDWAYEQFF. The CDR3 DNA follows: TGTGCCAGCAGCCAAGATTGGGCTTATGAGCAGTTCTTC.

The chain joins TRBV5-1 to TRBJ2-1, with 7 bases identical to TRBD1. The CDR3 is made up of 15 amino acids. In germline, CDR1 is SGHRS, CDR2 YFSETQ. J was trimmed by 5 bases and V by 1 base; bases with no gene match: 6. As DNA, the CDR3 is TGCGCCAGCAGCTTGATGACAGGGCAAGACAATGAGCAGTTCTTC. This translates into CASSLMTGQDNEQFF.